This is a list of T cell receptor beta chains from one sample in a study of blood T cell repertoires in COVID-19. Some clones are missing from TCRdb's copy, which holds only in-frame ones; the method was immunoSEQ multiplex PCR. This table holds roughly 100,000 clones, 75% to 90% found once. The sample consisted of peripheral blood. The receptors here all came from a man in his 60s with acute or convalescent COVID-19. Each CDR3 is given with its conserved first and last residue. A D gene is named only where the DNA matches it firmly. Part of the rows lack a size; the others show once, few, many or a class for expanded clones.

D gene: NA
V gene: TRBV11-2
CDR3 length: 16
J gene: TRBJ1-3
clone size: NA
CDR3 protein: CASSFGDITSGNTIYF
CDR3 DNA: TGTGCCAGCAGCTTTGGGGACATCACCTCTGGAAACACCATATATTTT

D gene: NA
V gene: TRBV5-6
CDR3 length: 15
J gene: TRBJ1-5
clone size: once
CDR3 protein: CASSLGRSSNQPQHF
CDR3 DNA: TGTGCCAGCAGCTTGGGGCGGTCGAGCAATCAGCCCCAGCATTTT

D gene: TRBD1
V gene: TRBV19
CDR3 length: 15
J gene: TRBJ1-2
clone size: NA
CDR3 protein: CASSTPGQGHWGYTF
CDR3 DNA: TGTGCCAGTAGTACCCCGGGACAGGGACATTGGGGCTACACCTTC

D gene: NA
V gene: TRBV15
CDR3 length: 17
J gene: TRBJ2-1
clone size: NA
CDR3 protein: CATSRGTGGGSYNEQFF
CDR3 DNA: TGTGCCACCAGCAGGGGCACAGGGGGGGGATCCTACAATGAGCAGTTCTTC

D gene: TRBD1
V gene: TRBV7-8
CDR3 length: 15
J gene: TRBJ1-6
clone size: NA
CDR3 protein: CASSPGQGKNSPLHF
CDR3 DNA: TGTGCCAGCAGCCCGGGACAGGGAAAAAATTCACCCCTCCACTTT

D gene: NA
V gene: TRBV19
CDR3 length: 14
J gene: TRBJ2-1
clone size: NA
CDR3 protein: CASNRQVEGNEQFF
CDR3 DNA: TGTGCCAGTAATAGACAGGTGGAAGGGAATGAGCAGTTCTTC

D gene: TRBD1
V gene: TRBV5-1
CDR3 length: 15
J gene: TRBJ2-3
clone size: NA
CDR3 protein: CASSRDRSSTDTQYF
CDR3 DNA: TGCGCCAGCAGCAGGGACAGGTCTAGCACAGATACGCAGTATTTT

D gene: TRBD2
V gene: TRBV5-1
CDR3 length: 14
J gene: TRBJ2-3
clone size: NA
CDR3 protein: CASSLLADADTQYF
CDR3 DNA: TGCGCCAGCAGCCTTCTAGCGGACGCAGATACGCAGTATTTT

D gene: NA
V gene: TRBV24-1
CDR3 length: 13
J gene: TRBJ1-5
clone size: NA
CDR3 protein: CATSEGSNQPQHF
CDR3 DNA: TGTGCCACCAGTGAGGGCAGCAATCAGCCCCAGCATTTT

D gene: TRBD1
V gene: TRBV27
CDR3 length: 15
J gene: TRBJ2-3
clone size: NA
CDR3 protein: CASSSDRGGVDTQYF
CDR3 DNA: TGTGCCAGCAGTTCGGACAGGGGCGGAGTAGATACGCAGTATTTT

D gene: NA
V gene: TRBV27
CDR3 length: 15
J gene: TRBJ2-7
clone size: NA
CDR3 protein: CASSSTSLTSYEQYF
CDR3 DNA: TGTGCCAGCAGTTCTACTTCCCTCACCTCCTACGAGCAGTACTTC

D gene: TRBD1
V gene: TRBV7-2
CDR3 length: 16
J gene: TRBJ1-4
clone size: NA
CDR3 protein: CASSLGPGTANEKLFF
CDR3 DNA: TGTGCCAGCAGCTTGGGTCCGGGGACAGCTAATGAAAAACTGTTTTTT

D gene: NA
V gene: TRBV5-1
CDR3 length: 15
J gene: TRBJ1-2
clone size: NA
CDR3 protein: CASSLVATANYGYTF
CDR3 DNA: TGCGCCAGCAGCTTGGTGGCTACAGCTAACTATGGCTACACCTTC

D gene: TRBD2
V gene: TRBV6-1
CDR3 length: 18
J gene: TRBJ2-2
clone size: NA
CDR3 protein: CASSARTSKRGNTGELFF
CDR3 DNA: TGTGCCAGCAGTGCACGGACTAGTAAGCGAGGGAACACCGGGGAGCTGTTTTTT

D gene: NA
V gene: TRBV6-5
CDR3 length: 14
J gene: TRBJ2-1
clone size: once
CDR3 protein: CASQQTGSYNEQFF
CDR3 DNA: TGTGCCAGCCAGCAAACAGGCTCCTACAATGAGCAGTTCTTC

D gene: TRBD1
V gene: TRBV28
CDR3 length: 15
J gene: TRBJ1-6
clone size: NA
CDR3 protein: CASSAVDRDNSPLHF
CDR3 DNA: TGTGCCAGCAGTGCTGTTGACAGGGATAATTCACCCCTCCACTTT

D gene: NA
V gene: TRBV7-8
CDR3 length: 14
J gene: TRBJ2-5
clone size: once
CDR3 protein: CASSQSRYQETQYF
CDR3 DNA: TGTGCCAGCAGCCAGTCCAGGTACCAAGAGACCCAGTACTTC

D gene: TRBD1
V gene: TRBV15
CDR3 length: 15
J gene: TRBJ1-1
clone size: NA
CDR3 protein: CATSRETGRLAEAFF
CDR3 DNA: TGTGCCACCAGCAGAGAGACAGGGAGGTTGGCTGAAGCTTTCTTT

D gene: NA
V gene: TRBV7-6
CDR3 length: 14
J gene: TRBJ1-1
clone size: NA
CDR3 protein: CASSKDRPNTEAFF
CDR3 DNA: TGTGCCAGCAGCAAGGACAGACCGAACACTGAAGCTTTCTTT

D gene: NA
V gene: TRBV19
CDR3 length: 12
J gene: TRBJ2-1
clone size: NA
CDR3 protein: CASSRQGHEQFF
CDR3 DNA: TGTGCCAGTAGTCGCCAGGGTCATGAGCAGTTCTTC

D gene: NA
V gene: TRBV29-1
CDR3 length: 13
J gene: TRBJ2-5
clone size: NA
CDR3 protein: CSVADSAQETQYF
CDR3 DNA: TGCAGCGTTGCGGACAGCGCCCAAGAGACCCAGTACTTC

D gene: NA
V gene: TRBV7-6
CDR3 length: 14
J gene: TRBJ2-3
clone size: once
CDR3 protein: CASSLRSSTDTQYF
CDR3 DNA: TGTGCCAGCAGCTTGAGATCTAGCACAGATACGCAGTATTTT

D gene: TRBD2
V gene: TRBV7-9
CDR3 length: 15
J gene: TRBJ2-2
clone size: NA
CDR3 protein: CASSPSGRDTGELFF
CDR3 DNA: TGTGCCAGCAGCCCTAGCGGGAGGGACACCGGGGAGCTGTTTTTT

D gene: TRBD1
V gene: TRBV5-6
CDR3 length: 15
J gene: TRBJ2-2
clone size: NA
CDR3 protein: CASSLRDRQTGELFF
CDR3 DNA: TGTGCCAGCAGCCTGAGGGACAGACAAACCGGGGAGCTGTTTTTT

D gene: TRBD1
V gene: TRBV28
CDR3 length: 17
J gene: TRBJ2-1
clone size: NA
CDR3 protein: CASSFFFGTGLANEQFF
CDR3 DNA: TGTGCCAGCAGTTTTTTCTTCGGGACAGGGTTGGCAAATGAGCAGTTCTTC

D gene: TRBD2
V gene: TRBV28
CDR3 length: 15
J gene: TRBJ2-6
clone size: few
CDR3 protein: CASSSLGLAGGVLTF
CDR3 DNA: TGTGCCAGCAGTTCCCTTGGGCTAGCGGGGGGCGTCCTGACTTTC

D gene: NA
V gene: TRBV29-1
CDR3 length: 12
J gene: TRBJ1-2
clone size: NA
CDR3 protein: CSVEGLEYGYTF
CDR3 DNA: TGCAGCGTGGAGGGGTTGGAATATGGCTACACCTTC

D gene: TRBD1
V gene: TRBV28
CDR3 length: 15
J gene: TRBJ2-7
clone size: NA
CDR3 protein: CASSPGDRLSYEQYF
CDR3 DNA: TGTGCCAGCTCCCCCGGGGACAGACTCTCCTACGAGCAGTACTTC

D gene: TRBD2
V gene: TRBV5-1
CDR3 length: 15
J gene: TRBJ2-3
clone size: NA
CDR3 protein: CASSSSGTGGDTQYF
CDR3 DNA: TGCGCCAGCAGCTCTAGCGGGACCGGGGGAGATACGCAGTATTTT

D gene: NA
V gene: TRBV24-1
CDR3 length: 15
J gene: TRBJ2-1
clone size: NA
CDR3 protein: CATSDLGIVYNEQFF
CDR3 DNA: TGTGCCACCAGTGATTTGGGCATCGTCTACAATGAGCAGTTCTTC

D gene: TRBD2
V gene: TRBV11-3
CDR3 length: 17
J gene: TRBJ2-1
clone size: NA
CDR3 protein: CASGGTSGRDTYNEQFF
CDR3 DNA: TGTGCCAGCGGGGGGACTAGCGGGAGGGACACCTACAATGAGCAGTTCTTC

D gene: TRBD1
V gene: TRBV7-8
CDR3 length: 13
J gene: TRBJ1-1
clone size: NA
CDR3 protein: CASSLGRGPGAFF
CDR3 DNA: TGTGCCAGCAGCTTAGGCAGGGGGCCGGGAGCTTTCTTT

D gene: NA
V gene: TRBV18
CDR3 length: 18
J gene: TRBJ1-6
clone size: NA
CDR3 protein: CASSPRGPLGANNSPLHF
CDR3 DNA: TGTGCCAGCTCACCACGGGGCCCGCTGGGCGCGAATAATTCACCCCTCCACTTT

D gene: TRBD2
V gene: TRBV2
CDR3 length: 15
J gene: TRBJ2-7
clone size: NA
CDR3 protein: CASNSGGARRYEQYF
CDR3 DNA: TGTGCCAGCAACTCGGGGGGGGCGCGGCGATATGAGCAGTACTTC

D gene: TRBD2
V gene: TRBV15
CDR3 length: 14
J gene: TRBJ2-3
clone size: NA
CDR3 protein: CATSRTAGVYTQYF
CDR3 DNA: TGTGCCACCAGCAGGACAGCGGGAGTCTATACGCAGTATTTT

D gene: NA
V gene: TRBV5-1
CDR3 length: 17
J gene: TRBJ1-3
clone size: NA
CDR3 protein: CASSLGPPYTTGNTIYF
CDR3 DNA: TGCGCCAGCAGCCTGGGGCCCCCATATACTACGGGAAACACCATATATTTT

D gene: NA
V gene: TRBV9
CDR3 length: 18
J gene: TRBJ1-3
clone size: NA
CDR3 protein: CASSVSSYQGISGNTIYF
CDR3 DNA: TGTGCCAGCAGCGTATCCTCGTACCAGGGGATCTCTGGAAACACCATATATTTT

D gene: TRBD1
V gene: TRBV10-3
CDR3 length: 14
J gene: TRBJ1-6
clone size: NA
CDR3 protein: CAISLGQTSSPLHF
CDR3 DNA: TGTGCCATCAGTCTGGGACAGACTTCTTCACCCCTCCACTTT

D gene: TRBD1
V gene: TRBV6-2/TRBV6-3
CDR3 length: 18
J gene: TRBJ1-5
clone size: NA
CDR3 protein: CASSYSFRAGGFSQPQHF
CDR3 DNA: TGTGCCAGCAGTTACTCGTTCCGGGCAGGGGGCTTTAGTCAGCCCCAGCATTTT

D gene: TRBD2
V gene: TRBV18
CDR3 length: 17
J gene: TRBJ2-3
clone size: NA
CDR3 protein: CASSPPAGGPGTDTQYF
CDR3 DNA: TGTGCCAGCTCACCGCCCGCGGGAGGGCCCGGCACAGATACGCAGTATTTT

D gene: NA
V gene: TRBV6-5
CDR3 length: 13
J gene: TRBJ1-1
clone size: NA
CDR3 protein: CASGTGGDTEAFF
CDR3 DNA: TGTGCCAGCGGGACCGGCGGGGACACTGAAGCTTTCTTT

D gene: NA
V gene: TRBV7-7
CDR3 length: 15
J gene: TRBJ2-2
clone size: few
CDR3 protein: CASSLDPAGAGELFF
CDR3 DNA: TGTGCTAGCAGCTTAGACCCTGCCGGAGCCGGGGAGCTGTTTTTT

D gene: NA
V gene: TRBV11-2
CDR3 length: 15
J gene: TRBJ1-1
clone size: few
CDR3 protein: CASSLTAVLNTEAFF
CDR3 DNA: TGTGCCAGCAGCTTGACTGCGGTCTTGAACACTGAAGCTTTCTTT

D gene: TRBD1
V gene: TRBV10-1
CDR3 length: 15
J gene: TRBJ1-4
clone size: NA
CDR3 protein: CASSMGQGRGEKLFF
CDR3 DNA: TGCGCCAGCAGTATGGGACAGGGCAGAGGAGAAAAACTGTTTTTT

D gene: NA
V gene: TRBV11-2
CDR3 length: 14
J gene: TRBJ2-3
clone size: NA
CDR3 protein: CASSPIRGADTQYF
CDR3 DNA: TGTGCCAGCAGCCCAATCAGGGGGGCAGATACGCAGTATTTT

D gene: TRBD1
V gene: TRBV12-3/TRBV12-4
CDR3 length: 13
J gene: TRBJ1-2
clone size: NA
CDR3 protein: CASSPNRGQGYTF
CDR3 DNA: TGTGCCAGCAGTCCAAACAGGGGCCAGGGCTACACCTTC

D gene: TRBD2
V gene: TRBV27
CDR3 length: 13
J gene: TRBJ2-7
clone size: once
CDR3 protein: CASKRLAPYEQYF
CDR3 DNA: TGTGCCAGCAAACGACTAGCCCCCTACGAGCAGTACTTC

D gene: NA
V gene: TRBV6-6
CDR3 length: 14
J gene: TRBJ1-2
clone size: once
CDR3 protein: CASSYNQGFYGYTF
CDR3 DNA: TGTGCCAGCAGTTACAACCAGGGTTTCTATGGCTACACCTTC

D gene: TRBD1
V gene: TRBV6-6
CDR3 length: 14
J gene: TRBJ1-1
clone size: NA
CDR3 protein: CASSLGTGDTEAFF
CDR3 DNA: TGTGCCAGCAGCCTAGGGACAGGGGACACTGAAGCTTTCTTT

D gene: NA
V gene: TRBV6-5
CDR3 length: 14
J gene: TRBJ1-1
clone size: once
CDR3 protein: CASTEVRWATEAFF
CDR3 DNA: TGTGCCAGCACGGAGGTAAGGTGGGCCACTGAAGCTTTCTTT

D gene: NA
V gene: TRBV5-1
CDR3 length: 15
J gene: TRBJ1-6
clone size: NA
CDR3 protein: CASSSPGQTESPLHF
CDR3 DNA: TGCGCCAGCAGCTCACCGGGACAAACGGAATCACCCCTCCACTTT

D gene: NA
V gene: TRBV5-6
CDR3 length: 15
J gene: TRBJ1-6
clone size: NA
CDR3 protein: CASTPLGAPNSPLHF
CDR3 DNA: TGTGCCAGCACCCCCTTGGGGGCCCCCAATTCACCCCTCCACTTT

D gene: TRBD1
V gene: TRBV2
CDR3 length: 13
J gene: TRBJ2-7
clone size: few
CDR3 protein: CARKPGQGNEQYF
CDR3 DNA: TGTGCCAGGAAACCCGGACAGGGGAACGAGCAGTACTTC